A selection of T cell receptor beta chains follows, all from one sample in a study of blood T cell repertoires in COVID-19. The protocol was immunoSEQ multiplex PCR, while the TCRdb copy is restricted to in-frame clones and leaves out a portion. The repertoire holds 85,000 to 95,000 clones, with 72% as singletons. The sequenced sample was peripheral blood. All receptors derive from an elderly woman with acute or convalescent COVID-19. The CDR3 runs from the conserved cysteine through the conserved F or W. Each record gives: V gene, D gene, J gene, clone size, CDR3 DNA, CDR3 protein. A D gene is named only where the DNA matches it firmly. Expanded clones are given a class, and other clones once, few, many or no size at all.

TRBV5-6	-	TRBJ1-2	-	TGTGCCAGCAGCTTGGGCGGCCCGGGGGTCGGAGGCTACACCTTC	CASSLGGPGVGGYTF
TRBV4-2	TRBD1	TRBJ1-2	once	TGTGCCAGCAGCCAAGACGTCCAAAGGACAGGGGACGGCTACACCTTC	CASSQDVQRTGDGYTF
TRBV6-1	-	TRBJ1-2	-	TGTGCCAGCAGTGAAGCAGGCAGGGACTATGGCTACACCTTC	CASSEAGRDYGYTF
TRBV28	-	TRBJ1-2	-	TGTGCCAGCAGTTTCTGGACATCTAACTATGGCTACACCTTC	CASSFWTSNYGYTF
TRBV7-9	-	TRBJ1-5	-	TGTGCCAGCAGCTTCCCGGGGGACCAGCCCCAGCATTTT	CASSFPGDQPQHF
TRBV7-9	TRBD1	TRBJ1-5	-	TGTGCCAGCAGCGGCCCTGGGTCGACAGGGGGCCGCGATCAGCCCCAGCATTTT	CASSGPGSTGGRDQPQHF
TRBV12-3/TRBV12-4	-	TRBJ1-1	-	TGTGCCAGCAGTTTCGGTAGGGGAGCTTTCTTT	CASSFGRGAFF
TRBV11-3	TRBD2	TRBJ2-3	-	TGTGCCAGCAGTCGGGCCGGGACTAGGACAGATACGCAGTATTTT	CASSRAGTRTDTQYF
TRBV19	-	TRBJ1-4	-	TGTGCCAGTAGTCTCGTCGGGGGTACTGATGAAAAACTGTTTTTT	CASSLVGGTDEKLFF
TRBV19	TRBD1	TRBJ1-1	few	TGTGCCAGTAAGGCAATCACAGGGGGTATGAACACTGAAGCTTTCTTT	CASKAITGGMNTEAFF
TRBV4-3	TRBD2	TRBJ2-2	-	TGCGCCAGCAGCCAAGTAGGAGCGGGGGGCGACACCGGGGAGCTGTTTTTT	CASSQVGAGGDTGELFF
TRBV2	-	TRBJ1-2	once	TGTGCCAGCAGCCCCGGGAGGGGGGGGAACTATGGCTACACCTTC	CASSPGRGGNYGYTF
TRBV11-2	TRBD1	TRBJ1-1	few	TGTGCCAGCAGCGTCGACAGGGGGCCTGAAGCTTTCTTT	CASSVDRGPEAFF
TRBV11-3	-	TRBJ1-1	-	TGTGCCAGCAGCCTGGACAGGAACACTGAAGCTTTCTTT	CASSLDRNTEAFF
TRBV28	TRBD2	TRBJ2-2	once	TGTGCCAGCAGTTTATTGGGATCCCGGGGGGCCGGGGAGCTGTTTTTT	CASSLLGSRGAGELFF
TRBV19	TRBD1	TRBJ2-6	-	TGTGCCAGTAGTAACCGAAGGACAGGCTCTGGGGCCAACGTCCTGACTTTC	CASSNRRTGSGANVLTF
TRBV2	TRBD1	TRBJ1-1	few	TGTGCCAGCATTATGACAGGGTTGAACACTGAAGCTTTCTTT	CASIMTGLNTEAFF
TRBV18	TRBD1	TRBJ2-7	-	TGTGCCAGCTCAGGGACAGGGACCTCCTACGAGCAGTACTTC	CASSGTGTSYEQYF
TRBV9	TRBD1	TRBJ1-1	few	TGTGCCAGCAGCGACGGACAGGGCGATAGATCGGGCACTGAAGCTTTCTTT	CASSDGQGDRSGTEAFF
TRBV28	-	TRBJ2-3	-	TGTGCCAGCAGTCCTCCGGGATCGGATACGCAGTATTTT	CASSPPGSDTQYF
TRBV19	-	TRBJ1-6	-	TGTGCCAGTAGCTCTCAGGGGTCCAGAGAGTCACCCCTCCACTTT	CASSSQGSRESPLHF
TRBV4-1	TRBD1	TRBJ1-1	-	TGCGCCAGCAGCCCCGGGACAGGGGGTCGTAGAACTGAAGCTTTCTTT	CASSPGTGGRRTEAFF
TRBV6-5	-	TRBJ1-1	-	TGTGCCAGCAGTTACCTCGGACAGAACACTGAAGCTTTCTTT	CASSYLGQNTEAFF
TRBV18	-	TRBJ2-2	-	TGTGCCAGCTCACCTCTGGGGCACACCGGGGAGCTGTTTTTT	CASSPLGHTGELFF
TRBV25-1	-	TRBJ1-2	-	TGTGCCAGCAGTGGACCCTCAGGGCAGCCCGCTGGCTATGGCTACACCTTC	CASSGPSGQPAGYGYTF
TRBV3-1/TRBV3-2	TRBD1	TRBJ2-1	many	TGTGCCAGCAGCTCCTCCGGGACAGAAATCTCCTACAATGAGCAGTTCTTC	CASSSSGTEISYNEQFF
TRBV5-4	TRBD1	TRBJ2-3	-	TGTGCCAGCAGCCCGGCGGGACAGGGGGCATTGGATACGCAGTATTTT	CASSPAGQGALDTQYF
TRBV27	TRBD1	TRBJ1-1	-	TGTGCCAGCAGTAGATTCGGACAGGGGAACACTGAAGCTTTCTTT	CASSRFGQGNTEAFF
TRBV4-1	-	TRBJ1-2	-	TGCGCCAGCAGCGCCCCAGGGAAGAAATCTGACTATGGCTACACCTTC	CASSAPGKKSDYGYTF